Below are 23 T cell receptor beta chains sequenced from a single sample in a study of OX40 agonist ivuxolimab in advanced cancers. TCRdb keeps only in-frame clones here, not all; method: immunoSEQ multiplex PCR. The table includes fewer than 130,000 clones, approximately 89% detected once. The specimen was CD4+ or CD8+ T cells sorted from blood, collected in a trial of the OX40 agonist ivuxolimab. The receptor source for this set is an adult with an advanced solid tumor such as melanoma, head and neck, liver or kidney cancer.

The chain couples TRBV4-3 to TRBJ1-4; TRBD1 matches 8 bases. After removal of 4 bases from V and 3 bases from J, the junction contained 16 bases not matched to a gene. Germline CDR1 is LGHNA and CDR2 is YSLEER. The CDR3 has 19 amino acids. This CDR3 is CASSLKDRAGLWANEKLFF. The CDR3 DNA follows: TGCGCCAGCAGCCTAAAGGACAGGGCAGGGTTATGGGCTAATGAAAAACTGTTTTTT.

This chain links TRBV5-1 with TRBJ2-5; TRBD2 aligns across 8 bases. The CDR3 covers 11 residues. Trimming cost V 4 bases and J 7 bases; bases outside gene matches: 0. Germline CDR1 and CDR2: SGHRS and YFSETQ. Here the CDR3 reads CASSREGTQYF. CDR3 DNA sequence: TGCGCCAGCAGCCGGGAGGGGACCCAGTACTTC.

The V gene is TRBV30, the J gene TRBJ2-5; TRBD2 aligns across 10 bases. CDR3 length equals 13 residues. The V gene's germline CDR1 is GTSNPN and CDR2 SVGIG (reference sequence). After removal of 4 bases from V and 3 bases from J, the junction contained 2 bases not matched to a gene. The chain's CDR3 is CAWTGLAEETQYF. Here the CDR3 DNA reads TGTGCCTGGACCGGACTAGCGGAAGAGACCCAGTACTTC.

This chain connects TRBV7-3 to TRBJ2-7; perhaps TRBD2 as D (6 bases). Trimming stripped 4 bases from V and 1 base from J, with 17 bases between. The length of the CDR3 is 16 residues. In germline, CDR1 is SGHTA, CDR2 FQGTGA. The CDR3 sequence: CASSSAGGAWSYEQYF. CDR3 DNA sequence: TGTGCCAGCAGCTCCGCTGGCGGGGCCTGGTCCTACGAGCAGTACTTC.

J is TRBJ1-1 and V is TRBV7-8, with D perhaps TRBD1 (5 bases). CDR1 and CDR2 (germline): SGHVS, FQNEAQ. Trimming pared 3 bases from V and 8 bases from J, leaving 13 bases between. The CDR3 runs 13 residues. The CDR3 reads CASSFAGLVEAFF. The CDR3 DNA follows: TGTGCCAGCAGCTTTGCAGGGCTGGTCGAAGCTTTCTTT.

The count of this clone is one. The chain has TRBV7-6 and TRBJ2-2; D is undetermined. Germline V gene sequence: CDR1 SGHVS, CDR2 FNYEAQ. This CDR3 region has 16 residues. Trimming pared 0 bases from V and 5 bases from J, leaving 13 bases between. The CDR3 DNA is TGTGCCAGCAGCTTAGCTATCGGCCGTCGTACCGGGGAGCTGTTTTTT. Translating gives CASSLAIGRRTGELFF.

The chain combines TRBV29-1 with TRBJ1-2; 9 bases line up with TRBD1. The ends lost 6 bases at V and 5 bases at J; junction bases unmatched: 7. CDR1 and CDR2 (germline): SQVTM, ANQGSEA. The CDR3 consists of 13 residues. This CDR3 is CSVRTGAEYGYTF. CDR3 nucleotide sequence: TGCAGCGTAAGGACAGGGGCGGAGTATGGCTACACCTTC.

The CDR3 spells CASSLATGGGQPQHF. DNA of the CDR3: TGTGCCAGCAGCTTAGCCACAGGGGGAGGACAGCCCCAGCATTTT. V is TRBV7-2 and J is TRBJ1-5; TRBD1 matches at 8 bases. The V segment lost 0 bases and the J segment 7 bases; nucleotides outside the gene matches: 5. This CDR3 region has 15 residues. The germline gives CDR1 SGHTA, CDR2 FQGNSA.

This chain joins TRBV19 and TRBJ1-5; 8 nucleotides line up with TRBD1. Germline lookup yields CDR1 LNHDA and CDR2 SQIVND (reference sequence). V was pared by 4 bases and J by 1 base, with 3 bases of the junction left unmatched. The CDR3 is 15 amino acids. In nucleotides, the CDR3 is TGTGCCAGTAGTAGGACAGGGTTAAGCAATCAGCCCCAGCATTTT. Translating it yields CASSRTGLSNQPQHF.

The rearrangement joins TRBV6-1 to TRBJ2-1; no firm D call. V was cut by 3 bases and J by 1 base, with 10 bases left in between. The V gene's germline CDR1 is MNHNS and CDR2 SASEGT. The CDR3 is made up of 15 amino acids. The CDR3: CASSEWSASYNEQFF. For the CDR3, the DNA is TGTGCCAGCAGTGAGTGGTCGGCGTCCTACAATGAGCAGTTCTTC.

J is TRBJ1-5 and V is TRBV27; 9 positions match TRBD1. Germline CDR1 reads MNHEY; CDR2 reads SMNVEV (reference sequence). V lost 5 bases and J lost 6; bases outside the gene matches: 8. CDR3 size: 15 residues. CDR3 sequence (DNA): TGTGCCAGCAGTCTTACAGGGGGCCCAGGTCAGCCCCAGCATTTT. Protein: CASSLTGGPGQPQHF.

This chain uses TRBV18 with TRBJ1-1; no firm D call. The CDR3 totals 12 residues. Germline V gene lookup returns CDR1 KGHSH and CDR2 LQKENI. Trimming cost V 3 bases and J 5 bases, with 7 bases left between them. The chain's CDR3 is CASSPAGTEAFF. In DNA form, the CDR3 reads TGTGCCAGCTCACCGGCGGGGACTGAAGCTTTCTTT.

V is TRBV28 and J is TRBJ2-1; the match to TRBD2 covers 9 bases. Germline V lookup: CDR1 MDHEN, CDR2 SYDVKM. With V trimmed by 7 bases and J by 4 bases, 20 bases remained unmatched. CDR3 length: 19 amino acids. CDR3 amino acids: CASTGQISSGTSPYNEQFF. DNA of the CDR3: TGTGCCAGCACAGGACAGATATCCTCCGGGACTAGCCCTTACAATGAGCAGTTCTTC.

This sequence joins TRBV7-9 and TRBJ2-7; unclear D gene. Germline-derived CDR1 and CDR2 are SEHNR and FQNEAQ (reference sequence). The ends were cut back, 1 base at V and 0 bases at J, with 7 bases in the middle. The CDR3 is 14 amino acids. This CDR3 reads CASSLGASSYEQYF. Written as DNA, the CDR3 is TGTGCCAGCAGCTTAGGGGCAAGCTCCTACGAGCAGTACTTC. Full variable domain (missing parts from reference TRBV7-9 and TRBJ2-7): DTGVSQNPRHKITKRGQNVTFRCDPISEHNRLYWYRQTLGQGPEFLTYFQNEAQLEKSRLLSDRFSAERPKGSFSTLEIQRTEQGDSAMYLCASSLGASSYEQYFGPGTRLTVT.

The chain uses TRBV7-9 and TRBJ1-2; a weak D match, TRBD1 (6 bases). Deletions cut 2 bases from V and 2 bases from J, with 6 bases between. The CDR3 runs 13 residues. Germline V lookup: CDR1 SEHNR, CDR2 FQNEAQ (reference sequence). In DNA, the CDR3 is TGTGCCAGCAGCTTAAGGGGGAACTATGGCTACACCTTC. Its protein is CASSLRGNYGYTF.

CDR3 sequence (DNA): TGTGCCAGCAGCCCCCCGGGGCTGAGGGCCCAGCATTTT. Encoded protein: CASSPPGLRAQHF. This rearrangement joins TRBV7-2 to TRBJ1-5; D may be TRBD1 (5 bases). The V end was cut by 5 bases, the J end by 11 bases, with 16 bases between. Germline V lookup: CDR1 SGHTA, CDR2 FQGNSA. The CDR3 is 13 amino acids. The complete variable domain, with remaining parts taken from reference TRBV7-2 and TRBJ1-5, reads GAGVSQSPSNKVTEKGKDVELRCDPISGHTALYWYRQSLGQGLEFLIYFQGNSAPDKSGLPSDRFSAERTGGSVSTLTIQRTQQEDSAVYLCASSPPGLRAQHFGDGTRLSIL.

This clone was observed a handful of times. The rearrangement links TRBV7-9 to TRBJ1-3; TRBD1 agrees at 7 bases. V was clipped by 5 bases and J by 1 base; unmatched bases: 2. In germline, CDR1 is SEHNR, CDR2 FQNEAQ (reference sequence). CDR3 length: 14 residues. In DNA form, the CDR3 reads TGTGCCAGCAGCCCACAGGGGTCTGGAAACACCATATATTTT. Amino acid sequence: CASSPQGSGNTIYF.

The chain has TRBV6-1 and TRBJ2-7, with 9 bases that match TRBD2. The CDR3 has 16 residues. The V gene end was trimmed by 4 bases and the J gene end by 3 bases; junction bases not matched to a gene: 10. The germline V gene encodes CDR1 MNHNS and CDR2 SASEGT. As DNA, the CDR3 is TGTGCCAGCAGTGGGGGTAGCGGGGGACGTCACTACGAGCAGTACTTC. This sequence encodes CASSGGSGGRHYEQYF.

The rearrangement joins TRBV7-2 to TRBJ2-7, with D possibly being TRBD2 (6 bases). CDR1 is SGHTA and CDR2 is FQGNSA in the germline V gene. The CDR3 spans 14 residues. The V and J ends lost 5 bases and 3 bases respectively, with 14 bases between them. Written as DNA, the CDR3 is TGTGCCAGCAGCCCCGGGACTTTTCGCTACGAGCAGTACTTC. Translating it yields CASSPGTFRYEQYF.

The chain has TRBV6-5 and TRBJ1-6; D remains ambiguous. V lost 6 bases to trimming and J lost 9 bases, with 15 bases between them. The CDR3 runs to 14 residues. CDR1 is MNHEY, CDR2 SVGAGI, per germline. The CDR3 sequence is CASRPRETGSPLHF. The CDR3 coding sequence is TGTGCCAGCAGACCCCGGGAAACGGGTTCACCCCTCCACTTT.

CDR3: CASSQIQGLGANYGYTF. CDR3 DNA sequence: TGTGCCAGCAGCCAAATACAGGGCTTGGGGGCTAACTATGGCTACACCTTC. The chain combines TRBV14 with TRBJ1-2; the D gene is possibly TRBD1 (6 bases). CDR1 is SGHDN, CDR2 FVKESK, per germline. V lost 2 bases, J lost 0 bases, and 16 bases lay in between. CDR3 length equals 17 residues.

V usage is TRBV6-5 and J usage is TRBJ1-1; TRBD1 matches 10 bases. Trimming removed 6 bases from V and 10 bases from J; junction bases left unmatched: 14. The CDR3 loop spans 15 amino acids. The germline V gene encodes CDR1 MNHEY and CDR2 SVGAGI. The chain's CDR3 is CASSPSETGGLGAFF. The DNA of the CDR3 is TGTGCCAGCAGCCCGTCTGAGACAGGGGGCTTAGGAGCTTTCTTT.

The chain links TRBV6-4 to TRBJ1-2; D remains ambiguous. This CDR3 comprises 12 residues. Germline V gene lookup returns CDR1 MRHNA and CDR2 SNTAGT. The V end was cut by 4 bases, the J end by 6 bases, with 9 bases between. The CDR3 here is CASSGPSNGYTF. CDR3 DNA: TGTGCCAGCAGTGGCCCCTCGAATGGCTACACCTTC.